This T cell receptor (beta chain) appears in the sequencing data of a study of blood T cell repertoires in COVID-19. Study at large: The study drew acute and convalescent COVID-19 samples from the United States, Italy and Spain. In each case, the material was cDNA or gDNA derived from T cells, B-cell-depleted T cells, or PBMCs.

This clone was observed once. How the authors handled the data: From reference gene primer amplification, estimates of nucleated cell counts were derived. Repertoires were generated with immunoSEQ multiplex PCR, while TCRdb's copy carries only in-frame clones and drops some. D and trimming were read from the DNA, whereas the V and J calls and clone size are those reported in that table. This sample carries approximately 220,000 clones, over 70% of them seen once, and the ten largest clones take around 8%. Trimming removed 5 bases from V and 2 bases from J; junction bases left unmatched: 7. The CDR3 length is 16 residues. The germline V gene has CDR1 SGHTA and CDR2 FQGNSA.

The sequence came from a woman older than 75 with acute or convalescent COVID-19. This sequence joins TRBV7-2 and TRBJ2-7; 12 bases align to TRBD2. The sequenced material came from peripheral blood. The CDR3 sequence: CASSARLAGVPYEQYF. DNA of the CDR3: TGTGCCAGCAGCGCCCGACTAGCGGGAGTTCCCTACGAGCAGTACTTC.